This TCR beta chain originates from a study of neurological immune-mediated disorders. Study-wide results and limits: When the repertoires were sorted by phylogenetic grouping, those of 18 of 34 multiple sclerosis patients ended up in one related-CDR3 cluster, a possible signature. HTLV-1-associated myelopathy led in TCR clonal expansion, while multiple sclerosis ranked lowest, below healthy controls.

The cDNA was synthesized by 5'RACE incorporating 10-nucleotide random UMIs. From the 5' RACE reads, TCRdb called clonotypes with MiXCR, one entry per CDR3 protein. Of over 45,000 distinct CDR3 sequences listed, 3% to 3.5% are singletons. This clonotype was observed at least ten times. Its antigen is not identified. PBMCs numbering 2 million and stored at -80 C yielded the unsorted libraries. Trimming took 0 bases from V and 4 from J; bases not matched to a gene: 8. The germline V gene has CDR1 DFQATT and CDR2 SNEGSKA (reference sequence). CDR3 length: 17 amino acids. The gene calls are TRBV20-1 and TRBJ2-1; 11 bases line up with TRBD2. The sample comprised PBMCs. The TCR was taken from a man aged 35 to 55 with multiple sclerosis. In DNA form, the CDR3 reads TGCAGTGCTAGAGATCTCCGACTAGCGGGGCTATACAATGAGCAGTTCTTC. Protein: CSARDLRLAGLYNEQFF.